The 23 T cell receptor beta chains below were found in one sample sequenced in a study of T cells expressing NK-cell markers. One entry per CDR3 protein, without DNA, is what TCRdb gives after re-calling the 5' RACE reads. Its listing shows about 370,000 distinct CDR3 sequences. What was sequenced was blood T cells: a sorted CD56 or NKG2C T cell subset, CD4+ or CD8+ T cells, or bulk PBMC T cells (not recorded which). These receptors were collected from a woman between 45 and 60 years old in good health.

The V and J genes are TRBV11-2 and TRBJ2-3; the D gene TCRdb calls, TRBD1, cannot be checked with no DNA. The CDR3 length is 16 residues. Germline V gives CDR1 SGHAT, CDR2 FQNNGV. The CDR3 loop reads CASTPWDMPGADTQYF.

The chain combines TRBV3-1 with TRBJ2-7; no DNA is available, so the TRBD1 call from TCRdb remains unchecked. CDR3 length equals 14 residues. In germline, CDR1 is LGHDT, CDR2 YNNKEL (reference sequence). Here the CDR3 reads CASSLVQGGDEQYF.

V usage is TRBV2 and J usage is TRBJ1-2; TCRdb proposes TRBD1, but this gene call is untestable without DNA. The germline V gene encodes CDR1 SNHLY and CDR2 FYNNEI. The length of the CDR3 is 15 residues. CDR3: CASSDPTGTAKGYTF.

The chain employs TRBV28 and TRBJ2-1; the TCRdb call, TRBD2, lacks DNA for checking. Germline values: CDR1 MDHEN, CDR2 SYDVKM. The CDR3 runs 15 residues. Here the CDR3 reads CASSIPTGERNEQFF.

This rearrangement joins TRBV29-1 to TRBJ2-5; TCRdb reports TRBD2, a call that lacks DNA to check it against. The CDR3 extends over 13 amino acids. Per the germline V gene, CDR1 is SQVTM and CDR2 is ANQGSEA. The CDR3 sequence is CSASGRAGETQYF.

This chain connects TRBV6-6 to TRBJ2-1; TCRdb indicates TRBD2, and absent DNA this call remains unverified. Germline V gives CDR1 MNHNY, CDR2 SVGAGI (reference sequence). This CDR3 is 15 amino acids long. CDR3 sequence: CASSPKPGLAGEQFF.

V gene TRBV24-1 combines with J gene TRBJ2-1; the D gene TCRdb calls, TRBD2, cannot be checked with no DNA. Germline V gives CDR1 KGHDR, CDR2 SFDVKD. The length of the CDR3 is 13 residues. This CDR3 is CATAGGSYNEQFF.

The V and J genes are TRBV30 and TRBJ2-3. This CDR3 region has 11 residues. CDR1 and CDR2 from the germline V gene are GTSNPN and SVGIG (reference sequence). CDR3 amino acids: CAWTRGDTQYF.

This chain links TRBV5-1 with TRBJ2-2. Germline V gene sequence: CDR1 SGHRS, CDR2 YFSETQ. The CDR3 consists of 16 residues. The CDR3 here is CASSPTSGANTGELFF. The full variable domain, rest sourced from reference TRBV5-1 and TRBJ2-2, is KAGVTQTPRYLIKTRGQQVTLSCSPISGHRSVSWYQQTPGQGLQFLFEYFSETQRNKGNFPGRFSGRQFSNSRSEMNVSTLELGDSALYLCASSPTSGANTGELFFGEGSRLTVL.

J is TRBJ2-5 and V is TRBV5-1; there is no DNA to check the TCRdb D call of TRBD1. Germline CDR1 is SGHRS and CDR2 is YFSETQ. The CDR3 has 14 residues. CDR3 loop: CASGLRGAQETQYF. The full variable domain, rest sourced from reference TRBV5-1 and TRBJ2-5, is KAGVTQTPRYLIKTRGQQVTLSCSPISGHRSVSWYQQTPGQGLQFLFEYFSETQRNKGNFPGRFSGRQFSNSRSEMNVSTLELGDSALYLCASGLRGAQETQYFGPGTRLLVL.

The J gene is TRBJ2-7, the V gene TRBV12-3 or TRBV12-4; TCRdb outputs TRBD1, but without DNA this stays unchecked. This CDR3 has 15 amino acids. The CDR3: CASSLPAGGIYEQYF.

This chain connects TRBV2 to TRBJ2-2; TCRdb picks TRBD1, but there is no DNA to check that call. The CDR3 covers 15 residues. Germline V CDR1 and CDR2: SNHLY, FYNNEI. The CDR3 protein is CASSGQTFNTGELFF.

This chain uses TRBV5-1 with TRBJ1-1. In germline, CDR1 is SGHRS, CDR2 YFSETQ. CDR3 size: 13 residues. CDR3 protein: CASSLESWGEAFF.

This chain links TRBV10-2 with TRBJ2-1; the D call of TRBD1 rests on TCRdb alone, since no DNA is present to check it. This CDR3 is built from 15 residues. CDR1 is WSHSY and CDR2 is SAAADI in the germline V gene. The CDR3 loop reads CASSGGQGPTNEQFF.

The rearrangement joins TRBV18 to TRBJ1-2. Germline CDR1 is KGHSH and CDR2 is LQKENI. CDR3 length equals 13 residues. The CDR3 sequence: CASSPQGIEDYTF.

This chain uses TRBV20-1 with TRBJ2-3. CDR3 length: 16 residues. The germline V gene encodes CDR1 DFQATT and CDR2 SNEGSKA (reference sequence). This CDR3 reads CSASGVVGASTDTQYF.

This chain joins TRBV7-8 and TRBJ1-4. Germline assignment: CDR1 SGHVS and CDR2 FQNEAQ. The CDR3 consists of 15 residues. The CDR3 sequence is CASSLILQTNEKLFF.

CDR3 residues: CASSALSGRADTQYF. This rearrangement joins TRBV6-1 to TRBJ2-3; TCRdb designates TRBD2, a call that cannot be tested without DNA. The CDR3 is made up of 15 amino acids. Germline V lookup: CDR1 MNHNS, CDR2 SASEGT.

The rearrangement links TRBV20-1 to TRBJ2-5; TCRdb reports TRBD2, a call that lacks DNA to check it against. CDR1 and CDR2 from the germline V gene are DFQATT and SNEGSKA (reference sequence). The CDR3 is 14 residues long. CDR3 amino acids: CSATATSVRETQYF.

The chain uses TRBV6-2 or TRBV6-3 and TRBJ2-3. This CDR3 contains 13 residues. CDR1 and CDR2 from the germline V gene are MNHEY and SVGEGT. This chain's CDR3 is CATPGMGGDTQYF.

This rearrangement joins TRBV11-2 to TRBJ2-3; without DNA, the TCRdb call of TRBD2 cannot be checked. This CDR3 comprises 12 residues. Germline CDR1 reads SGHAT; CDR2 reads FQNNGV. The CDR3 sequence is CASSLDLAPQYF.

The chain employs TRBV10-3 and TRBJ2-7; as DNA is missing, the TRBD2 call by TCRdb cannot be tested. CDR3 size: 18 residues. Germline CDR1 is ENHRY and CDR2 is SYGVKD. CDR3 loop: CAIREPGLAGVGGYEQYF.

The chain employs TRBV29-1 and TRBJ2-3; the TCRdb call, TRBD1, lacks DNA for checking. Germline CDR1 SQVTM, CDR2 ANQGSEA. CDR3 size: 13 residues. CDR3 region: CSVEDLRGDTQYF.